The sequence of this T cell receptor (beta chain) was determined in a study of T cells in Graves' hyperthyroidism and ophthalmopathy. Background on the study: Peripheral blood specimens were obtained at initial diagnosis, prior to any treatment.

The sample holds a few counts of this clonotype. Its antigen is still unknown. The junction differs from germline at one of its ends, possibly a read error. This CDR3 is built from 18 residues. The germline CDR1 and CDR2 sequences are ENHRY and SYGVKD. Patients were excluded because of uncontrolled infection, other autoimmune disease, pregnancy or lactation. Overall study findings and caveats: Appearing also in blood were most of the thyroid clonotypes expanded above 0.001. Stable hyperthyroidism was separated from ophthalmopathy by a model based on 13 V-J features.

RNA transcripts provided the source from which TCR beta CDR3 regions were amplified. RT-PCR in the first round (using the HTBI primer set) targeted the TCR CDR3. TCRdb recomputed calls from the multiplex PCR reads with MiXCR, one row per CDR3 protein. The sample includes around 760,000 distinct CDR3 sequences, roughly 32% seen only once; the top ten take about a third. Sequencing was performed on blood. The TCR originated in a woman in her thirties or forties with Graves' hyperthyroidism. This sequence joins TRBV10-3 and TRBJ2-7; 14 nucleotides agree with TRBD2. The CDR3 reads CASSIGTSGGTSSYEQYF. CDR3 nucleotide sequence: TGTGCCAGCAGTATCGGGACTAGCGGGGGAACGAGCTCCTACGAGCAGTACTTC.